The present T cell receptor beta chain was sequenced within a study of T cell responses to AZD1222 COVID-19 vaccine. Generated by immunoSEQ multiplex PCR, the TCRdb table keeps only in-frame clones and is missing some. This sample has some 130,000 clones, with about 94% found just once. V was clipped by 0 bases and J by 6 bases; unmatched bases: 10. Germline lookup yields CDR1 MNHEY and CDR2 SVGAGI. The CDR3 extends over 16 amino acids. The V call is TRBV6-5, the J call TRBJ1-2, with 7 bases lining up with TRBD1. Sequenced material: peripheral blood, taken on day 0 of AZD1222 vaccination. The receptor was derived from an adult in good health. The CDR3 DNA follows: TGTGCCAGCAGTTACTCCAGAAGAGGGGGCCGGGATGGCTACACCTTC. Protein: CASSYSRRGGRDGYTF.